This entry lists 14 T cell receptor beta chains sequenced from one sample in a study of beta chain features in type 1 diabetes. Findings of the study overall: A moderate, significant TCRB CDR3 shortening appeared in type 1 diabetes across four CD4+ subsets.

Of the isolated RNA, all was reverse transcribed, and so the sequenced material was expressed TCRB transcripts. The protocol was immunoSEQ multiplex PCR, while the TCRdb copy is restricted to in-frame clones and leaves out a portion. Here the sample spans 300,000 or so clones, about a tenth being singletons. Their target antigens are unknown. The sequenced sample consisted of central memory CD4+ T cells from blood. The source of these receptors is a man aged 25-45 years with type 1 diabetes.

The CDR3 region has the DNA TGCGCCAGCAGCTTGGATCTCGGGGAAAACACTGAAGCTTTCTTT. Residues: CASSLDLGENTEAFF. V usage is TRBV5-1 and J usage is TRBJ1-1; D gene ambiguous. The V gene lost 0 bases and the J gene lost 2 bases, with 11 bases spanning the gap. The CDR3 extends over 15 amino acids. From germline, CDR1 is SGHRS and CDR2 YFSETQ.

The rearrangement links TRBV19 to TRBJ1-1, with 7 bases that match TRBD1. Germline CDR1 is LNHDA and CDR2 is SQIVND (reference sequence). The CDR3 consists of 17 residues. J gave up 0 bases and V 4 bases, and 11 bases lay outside the gene matches. CDR3 amino acids: CASSKQIGQDMNTEAFF. The CDR3 coding sequence is TGTGCCAGTAGTAAACAAATAGGACAGGATATGAACACTGAAGCTTTCTTT.

This clone was observed a handful of times. This chain uses TRBV19 with TRBJ2-3; D is ambiguous. Deletions cut 6 bases from V and 4 bases from J, with 8 bases between. Looked up from germline, CDR1 is LNHDA and CDR2 is SQIVND (reference sequence). This CDR3 spans 12 amino acids. This CDR3 reads CASSLNADTQYF. CDR3 nucleotides: TGTGCCAGTAGCCTCAATGCAGATACGCAGTATTTT. Complete variable domain (other parts from reference TRBV19 and TRBJ2-3): DGGITQSPKYLFRKEGQNVTLSCEQNLNHDAMYWYRQDPGQGLRLIYYSQIVNDFQKGDIAEGYSVSREKKESFPLTVTSAQKNPTAFYLCASSLNADTQYFGPGTRLTVL.

This clone was counted a few times. The V call is TRBV2, the J call TRBJ2-5; 8 bases fit TRBD1. This CDR3 is 15 amino acids long. V shed 5 bases, J shed 4 bases, and the junction held 9 bases outside the gene matches. The germline V gene encodes CDR1 SNHLY and CDR2 FYNNEI. CDR3 sequence: CASSLRQGTGETQYF. CDR3 coding DNA: TGTGCCAGCAGTCTTAGACAGGGGACAGGAGAGACCCAGTACTTC.

In its sample, this clone was seen a few times. CDR3 nucleotide sequence: TGTGCCAGCAGCTCCTACCAGGGGCTGCGGAACACTGAAGCTTTCTTT. Translating it yields CASSSYQGLRNTEAFF. The chain is built from TRBV11-2 and TRBJ1-1, with D maybe TRBD1 (6 bases). Between the trimmed V and J ends, which lost 4 bases and 1 base, there was a span of 16 bases. Per the germline V gene, CDR1 is SGHAT and CDR2 is FQNNGV. The CDR3 is made up of 16 amino acids.

The chain recombines TRBV11-3 with TRBJ2-3; TRBD2 matches 7 bases. CDR3 length: 14 amino acids. The V gene end was trimmed by 8 bases and the J gene end by 1 base; junction bases not matched to a gene: 6. CDR1 and CDR2 (germline): SGHNT, YENEEA. The CDR3 region has the DNA TGTGCCAGCGCCCAGGCGGGGGGCACAGATACGCAGTATTTT. Translation: CASAQAGGTDTQYF.

This sequence joins TRBV7-2 and TRBJ2-7, with D maybe TRBD1 (6 bases). This CDR3 has 13 residues. Germline V gene lookup returns CDR1 SGHTA and CDR2 FQGNSA. The V gene lost 5 bases and the J gene lost 3 bases, with 11 bases spanning the gap. CDR3 coding DNA: TGTGCCAGCAGCGTCTCGGACAGCTACGAGCAGTACTTC. Translation gives CASSVSDSYEQYF.

The chain recombines TRBV6-6 with TRBJ2-5; D remains unclear. Per germline, CDR1 MNHNY and CDR2 SVGAGI (reference sequence). V was cut by 5 bases and J by 2 bases, with 9 bases left in between. CDR3 length equals 13 residues. CDR3 loop: CASSPTLQETQYF. DNA for the CDR3: TGTGCCAGCAGTCCGACATTGCAAGAGACCCAGTACTTC.

The chain carries TRBV4-1 and TRBJ2-1; 9 nucleotides align to TRBD2. The J segment lost 0 bases and the V segment lost 0 bases, leaving 9 bases of the junction unmatched. This CDR3 has 19 residues. In germline, CDR1 is MGHRA, CDR2 YSYEKL. The CDR3 region is CASSQDIGASGVSYNEQFF. The DNA of the CDR3 is TGCGCCAGCAGCCAAGATATAGGGGCTAGCGGGGTCTCCTACAATGAGCAGTTCTTC.

The CDR3 nucleotides are TGCAGCGGACAGGGGGCCCCGAATCGTTCGACAGATACGCAGTATTTT. Residues: CSGQGAPNRSTDTQYF. The chain recombines TRBV29-1 with TRBJ2-3; TRBD1 matches 10 bases. Trimming cost V 7 bases and J 3 bases; bases outside gene matches: 13. Germline V gene data show CDR1 as SQVTM and CDR2 as ANQGSEA. The CDR3 spans 16 residues.

This chain links TRBV7-2 with TRBJ2-1; 10 nucleotides match TRBD2. CDR3 length: 15 residues. The junction had 4 bases not matched to a gene; V was cut back by 0 bases and J by 8 bases. CDR1 is SGHTA, CDR2 FQGNSA, per germline. The CDR3 nucleotides read TGTGCCAGCAGCTTAGCGGGGACTAGCGCAGATGAGCAGTTCTTC. It specifies CASSLAGTSADEQFF.

This clone has at least ten counts. V and J are TRBV28 and TRBJ1-2; no firm D call. Trimming stripped 8 bases from V and 2 bases from J, with 6 bases between. Looked up from germline, CDR1 is MDHEN and CDR2 is SYDVKM. The CDR3 length is 11 residues. The CDR3 loop is CASGSNYGYTF. In nucleotides, the CDR3 is TGTGCCAGCGGGTCCAACTATGGCTACACCTTC.

This clone was counted ten times or more. The rearrangement links TRBV19 to TRBJ2-7; D may be TRBD1 (6 bases). From germline, CDR1 is LNHDA and CDR2 SQIVND (reference sequence). There are 16 residues in the CDR3. Trimming shortened V by 4 bases and J by 0 bases, and 16 bases separated the two germline ends. The CDR3 reads CASSSGPGADSYEQYF. In DNA, the CDR3 is TGTGCCAGTAGTAGCGGGCCAGGGGCGGACTCCTACGAGCAGTACTTC.

This clone has just a few counts. The J gene is TRBJ2-7, the V gene TRBV13; D could derive from TRBD1 or TRBD2 (5 bases each). The germline gives CDR1 PRHDT, CDR2 FYEKMQ (reference sequence). Trimming took 1 base from V and 0 from J, leaving 10 bases between them. This CDR3 contains 15 residues. CDR3 DNA: TGTGCCAGCAGCTTAGAGGGACGGAGCTCCTACGAGCAGTACTTC. Translation: CASSLEGRSSYEQYF.